The next 17 T cell receptor beta chains were all read from a single sample in a study of neurological immune-mediated disorders (dated by TCRdb to between 2019 and 2020). The protocol used for the library was 5' RACE. Sequencer: Illumina HiSeq 2500. In-frame beta chains were kept once TCRdb had trimmed the public reads at Q25 with fastp and called clones with MiXCR. Rows with a matching CDR3 protein are joined into one entry that keeps the most common DNA and genes. The sample contains roughly 70,000 distinct CDR3 sequences, roughly 5% of them found a single time. The ten most abundant clones make up about 2.7% of the sample. Sequencing was done on a sample of PBMCs. The receptors come from a woman in her 30s with multiple sclerosis.

The chain couples TRBV29-1 to TRBJ2-4; 7 positions agree with TRBD2. The junction had 1 base not matched to a gene; V was cut back by 2 bases and J by 3 bases. Germline V gene sequence: CDR1 SQVTM, CDR2 ANQGSEA. The CDR3 extends over 13 amino acids. The CDR3: CSVEPGGKNIQYF. In nucleotides, the CDR3 is TGCAGCGTTGAACCGGGAGGCAAAAACATTCAGTACTTC.

This clonotype occurred many times. V and J are TRBV20-1 and TRBJ2-7; TRBD1 matches 8 bases. V lost 2 bases and J lost 3; bases outside the gene matches: 12. Germline lookup yields CDR1 DFQATT and CDR2 SNEGSKA (reference sequence). The CDR3 has 16 amino acids. The CDR3 DNA sequence: TGCAGTGCTAGACCCCCAGGACAGGGTTTGGTCTACGAGCAGTACTTC. Amino acids: CSARPPGQGLVYEQYF.

This clonotype was seen many times. The junction does not match germline at one end; this may be a read error. The chain links TRBV29-1 to TRBJ2-2; D possibly corresponds to TRBD1 (6 bases). Germline V CDR1 and CDR2: SQVTM, ANQGSEA. The CDR3 loop spans 14 amino acids. CDR3 nucleotide sequence: TGCAGCGCTGAACAGGGCTCGGTCACCGGGGAGCTGTTTTTT. This codes for CSAEQGSVTGELFF.

In its sample, this clonotype was seen a few times. The chain combines TRBV9 with TRBJ2-3; D not certain. The CDR3 extends over 13 amino acids. Germline lookup yields CDR1 SGDLS and CDR2 YYNGEE. V was clipped by 7 bases and J by 2 bases, with 11 bases between them. The CDR3 sequence is CASSPINTDTQYF. For the CDR3, the DNA is TGTGCCAGCTCTCCCATAAACACAGATACGCAGTATTTT. Variable domain in full (rest from reference TRBV9 and TRBJ2-3): DSGVTQTPKHLITATGQRVTLRCSPRSGDLSVYWYQQSLDQGLQFLIQYYNGEERAKGNILERFSAQQFPDLHSELNLSSLELGDSALYFCASSPINTDTQYFGPGTRLTVL.

As concerns this clonotype: This may be a read error, as it is one base from a much larger clone. The J gene is TRBJ2-7, the V gene TRBV20-1; 9 positions match TRBD2. Trimming cost V 5 bases and J 7 bases; bases outside gene matches: 15. Germline CDR1 DFQATT, CDR2 SNEGSKA (reference sequence). The CDR3 consists of 15 residues. The CDR3 DNA reads as TGCAGTGCTGCCCCCGGACTAGCGTCCTTTAGAGAGCAGTACTTC. It specifies CSAAPGLASFREQYF.

In its sample, this clonotype was seen many times. The chain joins TRBV24-1 to TRBJ2-5; TRBD1 might be the D (7 bases). V lost 3 bases and J 2 bases, leaving 12 bases between the germline ends. Germline values: CDR1 KGHDR, CDR2 SFDVKD. The CDR3 is made up of 15 amino acids. This CDR3 is CATSDAGTEQETQYF. CDR3 nucleotides: TGTGCCACCAGTGATGCGGGGACAGAACAAGAGACCCAGTACTTC.

In this sample, this clonotype turned up many times. CDR3 nucleotide sequence: TGCAGTGGTAGCTTCTCTAGCACAGATACGCAGTATTTT. Its protein is CSGSFSSTDTQYF. The V gene is TRBV20-1, the J gene TRBJ2-3, with unresolved D. Looked up from germline, CDR1 is DFQATT and CDR2 is SNEGSKA (reference sequence). V lost 7 bases to trimming and J lost 0 bases, with 11 bases between them. This CDR3 has 13 amino acids.

This clonotype was seen repeatedly, ten times or more. This sequence joins TRBV12-3 or TRBV12-4 and TRBJ1-1; TRBD1 agrees at 12 bases. V gave up 5 bases and J gave up 4 bases; unmatched junction bases: 11. There are 17 residues in the CDR3. The CDR3 bases are TGTGCCAGCAGTGCACCCGGGACAGGGGGCGCGGGCACTGAAGCTTTCTTT. The encoded protein is CASSAPGTGGAGTEAFF.

V and J are TRBV3-1 and TRBJ2-2; no reliable D call. Germline V CDR1 and CDR2: LGHDT, YNNKEL (reference sequence). Trimming took off 1 base at V and 8 bases at J, with 2 bases between the two ends. The CDR3 is made up of 11 amino acids. This CDR3 reads CASSQGGELFF. The CDR3 bases are TGTGCCAGCAGCCAAGGTGGGGAGCTGTTTTTT.

This clonotype was counted at least ten times. The J gene is TRBJ1-6, the V gene TRBV15, with 7 bases fitting TRBD1. V gave up 0 bases and J gave up 11 bases; unmatched junction bases: 7. This CDR3 comprises 15 residues. Germline CDR1 and CDR2: LNHNV and YYDKDF (reference sequence). The CDR3 nucleotides read TGTGCCACCAGCAGAGATAGGACAGGCATTCCACCCCTCCACTTT. Its protein product is CATSRDRTGIPPLHF.

This clonotype came up many times. This sequence joins TRBV5-1 and TRBJ2-5, with TRBD2 matching 10 bases. The CDR3 length is 15 residues. Germline CDR1 reads SGHRS; CDR2 reads YFSETQ. V lost 3 bases and J lost 5; bases outside the gene matches: 7. The CDR3 is CASSYTAGGRETQYF. The CDR3 region has the DNA TGCGCCAGCAGCTATACAGCGGGGGGGCGGGAGACCCAGTACTTC. Based on the CDR3 plus reference TRBV5-1 and TRBJ2-5, the full variable domain is KAGVTQTPRYLIKTRGQQVTLSCSPISGHRSVSWYQQTPGQGLQFLFEYFSETQRNKGNFPGRFSGRQFSNSRSEMNVSTLELGDSALYLCASSYTAGGRETQYFGPGTRLLVL.

This clonotype was observed at least ten times. The DNA is omitted, as the CDR3 cannot be located on it reliably, and the CDR3 follows TCRdb's listing. CDR3 sequence: CASSFGGGNQPQNF. V gene TRBV5-1 combines with J gene TRBJ1-5; TRBD1, the table's D call, lacks a check against the DNA. Counting both end residues, the CDR3 totals 14 amino acids. Germline V gives CDR1 SGHRS, CDR2 YFSETQ.

This clonotype turned up a few times. The V gene is TRBV15, the J gene TRBJ2-7, with D tentatively TRBD1 or TRBD2 (5 bases each). Germline V gene data show CDR1 as LNHNV and CDR2 as YYDKDF (reference sequence). This CDR3 has 13 residues. Trimming stripped 5 bases from V and 4 bases from J, with 12 bases between. The CDR3 protein is CATSSLGPYEQYF. The CDR3 DNA reads as TGTGCCACCAGCTCCCTGGGACCTTACGAGCAGTACTTC.

This clonotype was recorded many times. V is TRBV6-5 and J is TRBJ2-3; 7 nucleotides agree with TRBD2. CDR3 length: 14 amino acids. The germline V gene has CDR1 MNHEY and CDR2 SVGAGI. Trimming cost V 6 bases and J 2 bases; bases outside gene matches: 5. CDR3 sequence reads: CASSERGNTDTQYF. The DNA of the CDR3 is TGTGCCAGCAGCGAGCGGGGCAACACAGATACGCAGTATTTT.

This clonotype was observed at least ten times. The chain uses TRBV5-1 and TRBJ2-7; D gene unclear. Germline V CDR1 and CDR2: SGHRS, YFSETQ. The CDR3 runs to 10 residues. The V end lost 5 bases, the J end lost 3 bases, and 3 bases lay between the germline ends. In nucleotides, the CDR3 is TGCGCCAGCAGTCTCTACGAGCAGTACTTC. It is translated as CASSLYEQYF.

In this sample, this clonotype turned up many times. V is TRBV20-1 and J is TRBJ1-1, with unresolved D. Germline CDR1 is DFQATT and CDR2 is SNEGSKA (reference sequence). CDR3 length: 14 residues. Trimming pared 0 bases from V and 1 base from J, leaving 9 bases between. CDR3 bases: TGCAGTGCTAGAGAGGGAGCAGCGAACACTGAAGCTTTCTTT. Translating gives CSAREGAANTEAFF.

Points on this clonotype: A much larger clone differs by one base, so this may be a read error. The rearrangement joins TRBV15 to TRBJ2-5, with D maybe TRBD1 (6 bases). The CDR3 runs 15 residues. CDR1 is LNHNV and CDR2 is YYDKDF in the germline V gene (reference sequence). The V gene lost 0 bases and the J gene lost 7 bases, with 15 bases spanning the gap. The CDR3 spells CATSRDGRKGGTQYF. In nucleotides, the CDR3 is TGTGCCACCAGCAGAGATGGTCGGAAAGGGGGGACCCAGTACTTC.